This T cell receptor beta chain was found in a study of T-cell reconstitution after alpha-beta-depleted transplantation in children. A library of TCRbeta sequences, prepared with unique molecular identifiers, was generated. TCRdb re-called the PCR reads through MiXCR, storing one row per CDR3 protein. The table lists 150,000 to 250,000 distinct CDR3 sequences, 13% to 15% of them singletons. In regard to this clonotype: This may arise from a read error, as a much more abundant clone is one base away.

The CDR3 loop spans 14 amino acids. Trimming stripped 6 bases from V and 1 base from J, with 12 bases between. Germline loops: CDR1 ENHRY, CDR2 SYGVKD. The chain carries TRBV10-3 and TRBJ1-1; D uncertain. This specimen consisted of PBMCs from the stem cell graft donor, obtained from the stem cell graft. This clonotype originated in a human donor who donated a stem cell graft to a child with acute lymphoblastic leukemia. Here the CDR3 reads CAIRGTTANTEAFF. The CDR3 DNA sequence: TGTGCCATCAGGGGCACAACAGCGAACACTGAAGCTTTCTTT.